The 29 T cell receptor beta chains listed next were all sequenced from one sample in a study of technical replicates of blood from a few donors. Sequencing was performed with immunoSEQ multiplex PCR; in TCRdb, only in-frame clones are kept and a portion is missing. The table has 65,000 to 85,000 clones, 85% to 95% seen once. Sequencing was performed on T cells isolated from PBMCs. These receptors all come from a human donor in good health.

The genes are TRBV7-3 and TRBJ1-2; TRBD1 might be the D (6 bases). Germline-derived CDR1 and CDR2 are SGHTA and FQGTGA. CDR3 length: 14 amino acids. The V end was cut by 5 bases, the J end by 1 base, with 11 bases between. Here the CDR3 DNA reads TGTGCCAGCAGCATGCCGGGACATAACTATGGCTACACCTTC. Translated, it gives CASSMPGHNYGYTF.

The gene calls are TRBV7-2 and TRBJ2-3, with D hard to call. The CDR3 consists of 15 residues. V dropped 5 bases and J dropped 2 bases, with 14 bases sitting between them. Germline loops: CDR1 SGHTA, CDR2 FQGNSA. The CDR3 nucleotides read TGTGCCAGCAGCCCCCAGCAGGTTTACACAGATACGCAGTATTTT. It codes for CASSPQQVYTDTQYF.

The CDR3 DNA follows: TGTGTCAGAAGCTGCCCGGGACTAGCGTCATTTCTCATTTACGAGCAGTACTTC. It is translated as CVRSCPGLASFLIYEQYF. V and J are TRBV7-5 and TRBJ2-7; the D call in the table, TRBD2, was not verified against the DNA. TRBV7-5 is noted as a pseudogene. This CDR3 comprises 18 residues.

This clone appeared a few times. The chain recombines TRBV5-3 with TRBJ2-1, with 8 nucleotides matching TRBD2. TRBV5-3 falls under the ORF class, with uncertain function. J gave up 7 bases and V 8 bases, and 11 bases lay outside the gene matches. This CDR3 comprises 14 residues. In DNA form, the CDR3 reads TGTGCCAGGGGGTGGACTAGCCCCTCAAATGAGCAGTTCTTC. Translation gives CARGWTSPSNEQFF.

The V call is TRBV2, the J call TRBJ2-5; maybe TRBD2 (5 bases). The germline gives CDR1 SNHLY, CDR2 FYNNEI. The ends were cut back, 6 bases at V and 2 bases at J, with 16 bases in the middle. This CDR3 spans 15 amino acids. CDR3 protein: CASRPILGLQETQYF. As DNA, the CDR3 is TGTGCCAGCAGGCCTATACTAGGCTTACAAGAGACCCAGTACTTC.

The CDR3 DNA sequence: TGTGCCAGCAGTTTACGTCTTCTGGCGGACAATGAGCAGTTCTTC. Translation: CASSLRLLADNEQFF. This sequence joins TRBV28 and TRBJ2-1, with D unclear. CDR3 length equals 15 residues. V dropped 2 bases and J dropped 5 bases, with 13 bases sitting between them. Germline V gene sequence: CDR1 MDHEN, CDR2 SYDVKM.

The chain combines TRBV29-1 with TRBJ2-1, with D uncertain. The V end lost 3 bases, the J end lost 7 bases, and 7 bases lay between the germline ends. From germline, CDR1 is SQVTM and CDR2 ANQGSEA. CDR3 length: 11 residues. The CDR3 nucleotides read TGCAGCGTTGATGTAACTAATGAGCAGTTCTTC. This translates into CSVDVTNEQFF.

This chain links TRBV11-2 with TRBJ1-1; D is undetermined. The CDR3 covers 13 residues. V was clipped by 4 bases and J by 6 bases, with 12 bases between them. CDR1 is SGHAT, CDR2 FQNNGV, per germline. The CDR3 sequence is CASSYLRGSEAFF. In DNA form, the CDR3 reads TGTGCCAGCAGCTACTTACGCGGATCTGAAGCTTTCTTT. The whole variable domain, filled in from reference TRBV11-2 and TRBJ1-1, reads EAGVAQSPRYKIIEKRQSVAFWCNPISGHATLYWYQQILGQGPKLLIQFQNNGVVDDSQLPKDRFSAERLKGVDSTLKIQPAKLEDSAVYLCASSYLRGSEAFFGQGTRLTVV.

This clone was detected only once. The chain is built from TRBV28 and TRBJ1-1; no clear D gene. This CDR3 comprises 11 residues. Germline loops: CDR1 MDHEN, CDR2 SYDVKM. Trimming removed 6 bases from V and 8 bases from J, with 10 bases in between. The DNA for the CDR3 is TGTGCCAGCAGGCTGAACCGGGAAGCTTTCTTT. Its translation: CASRLNREAFF.

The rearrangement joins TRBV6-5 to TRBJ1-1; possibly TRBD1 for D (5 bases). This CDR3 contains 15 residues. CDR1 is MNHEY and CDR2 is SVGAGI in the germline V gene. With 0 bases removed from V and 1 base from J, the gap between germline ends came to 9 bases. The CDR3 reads CASSYSSRGNTEAFF. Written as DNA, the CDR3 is TGTGCCAGCAGTTACTCGAGTAGGGGGAACACTGAAGCTTTCTTT.

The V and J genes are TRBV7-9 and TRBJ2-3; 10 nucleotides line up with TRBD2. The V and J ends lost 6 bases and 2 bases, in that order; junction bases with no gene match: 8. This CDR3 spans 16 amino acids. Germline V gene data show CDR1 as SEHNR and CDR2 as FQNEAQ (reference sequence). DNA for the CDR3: TGTGCCAGCAGTTATAGGAGCGGGAGGGCCACAGATACGCAGTATTTT. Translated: CASSYRSGRATDTQYF.

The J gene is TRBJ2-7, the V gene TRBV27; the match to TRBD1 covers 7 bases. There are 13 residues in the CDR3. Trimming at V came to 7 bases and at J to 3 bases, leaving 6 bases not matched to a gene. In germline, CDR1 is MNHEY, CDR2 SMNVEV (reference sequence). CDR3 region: CASKRRQGYEQYF. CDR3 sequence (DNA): TGTGCCAGCAAAAGACGACAGGGCTACGAGCAGTACTTC.

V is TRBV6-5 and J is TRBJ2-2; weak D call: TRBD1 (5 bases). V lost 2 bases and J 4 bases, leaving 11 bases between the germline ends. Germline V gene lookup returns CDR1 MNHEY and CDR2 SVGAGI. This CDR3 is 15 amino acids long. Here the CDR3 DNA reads TGTGCCAGCAGTTACAGGGGCTCAGGCACCGGGGAGCTGTTTTTT. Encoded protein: CASSYRGSGTGELFF.

CDR3 in DNA: TGTGCCAGCAGCTTACTAGGCGGCTACGAGCAGTACTTC. Protein product: CASSLLGGYEQYF. The gene calls are TRBV7-9 and TRBJ2-7; D not resolved. Trimming took 2 bases from V and 3 from J, leaving 8 bases between them. This CDR3 is built from 13 residues. Germline lookup yields CDR1 SEHNR and CDR2 FQNEAQ (reference sequence).

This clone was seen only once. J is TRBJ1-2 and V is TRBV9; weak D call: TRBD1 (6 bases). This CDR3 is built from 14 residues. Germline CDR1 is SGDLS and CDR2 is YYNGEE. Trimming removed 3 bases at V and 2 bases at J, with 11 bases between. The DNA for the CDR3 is TGTGCCAGCAGCGGGACAGTCGGGAACTATGGCTACACCTTC. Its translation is CASSGTVGNYGYTF.

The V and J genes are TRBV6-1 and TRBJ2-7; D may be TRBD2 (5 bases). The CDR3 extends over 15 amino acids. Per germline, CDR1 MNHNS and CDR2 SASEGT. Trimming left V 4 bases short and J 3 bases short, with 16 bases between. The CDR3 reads CASSVLEATSYEQYF. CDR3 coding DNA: TGTGCCAGCAGTGTGCTCGAGGCAACTAGCTACGAGCAGTACTTC.

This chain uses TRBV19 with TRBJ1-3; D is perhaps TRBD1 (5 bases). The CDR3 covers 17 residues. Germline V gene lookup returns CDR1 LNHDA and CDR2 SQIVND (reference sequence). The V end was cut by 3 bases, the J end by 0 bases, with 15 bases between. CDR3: CASSIGGPIFSGNTIYF. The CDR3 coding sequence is TGTGCCAGTAGTATCGGGGGACCTATATTCTCTGGAAACACCATATATTTT.

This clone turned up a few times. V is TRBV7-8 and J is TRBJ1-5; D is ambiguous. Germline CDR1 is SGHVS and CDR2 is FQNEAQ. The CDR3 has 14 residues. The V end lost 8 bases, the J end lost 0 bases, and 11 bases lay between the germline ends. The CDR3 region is CASSKSYSNQPQHF. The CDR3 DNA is TGTGCCAGCTCCAAGAGTTATAGCAATCAGCCCCAGCATTTT. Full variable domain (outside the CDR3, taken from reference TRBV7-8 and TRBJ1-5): GAGVSQSPRYKVAKRGQDVALRCDPISGHVSLFWYQQALGQGPEFLTYFQNEAQLDKSGLPSDRFFAERPEGSVSTLKIQRTQQEDSAVYLCASSKSYSNQPQHFGDGTRLSIL.

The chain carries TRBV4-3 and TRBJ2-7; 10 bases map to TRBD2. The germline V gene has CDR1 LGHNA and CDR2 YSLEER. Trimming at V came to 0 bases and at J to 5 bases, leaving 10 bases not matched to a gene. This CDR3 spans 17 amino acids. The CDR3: CASSQEPDGTSVNEQYF. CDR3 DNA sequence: TGCGCCAGCAGCCAAGAACCTGACGGGACTAGCGTTAACGAGCAGTACTTC.

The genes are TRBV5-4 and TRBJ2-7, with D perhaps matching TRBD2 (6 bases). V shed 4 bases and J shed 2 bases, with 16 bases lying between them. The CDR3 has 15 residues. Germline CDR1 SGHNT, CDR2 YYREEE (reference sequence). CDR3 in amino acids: CASSGGLALTYEQYF. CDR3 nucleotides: TGTGCCAGCAGCGGGGGTCTAGCGCTTACCTACGAGCAGTACTTC.

The CDR3 DNA is TGTGCCTGGAGTGGAGGGAGTCTGACAGATACGCAGTATTTT. Protein: CAWSGGSLTDTQYF. The chain carries TRBV30 and TRBJ2-3; D possibly corresponds to TRBD2 (5 bases). The CDR3 is 14 amino acids. CDR1 is GTSNPN, CDR2 SVGIG, per germline (reference sequence). Trimming pared 1 base from V and 3 bases from J, leaving 11 bases between.

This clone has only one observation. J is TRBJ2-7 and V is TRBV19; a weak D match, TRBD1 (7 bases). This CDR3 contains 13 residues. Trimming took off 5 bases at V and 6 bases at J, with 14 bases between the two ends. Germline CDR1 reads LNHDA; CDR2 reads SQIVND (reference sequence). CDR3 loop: CASSHSGGGEQYF. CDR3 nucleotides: TGTGCCAGTAGTCATTCAGGGGGAGGCGAGCAGTACTTC. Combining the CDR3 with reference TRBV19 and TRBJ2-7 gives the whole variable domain DGGITQSPKYLFRKEGQNVTLSCEQNLNHDAMYWYRQDPGQGLRLIYYSQIVNDFQKGDIAEGYSVSREKKESFPLTVTSAQKNPTAFYLCASSHSGGGEQYFGPGTRLTVT.

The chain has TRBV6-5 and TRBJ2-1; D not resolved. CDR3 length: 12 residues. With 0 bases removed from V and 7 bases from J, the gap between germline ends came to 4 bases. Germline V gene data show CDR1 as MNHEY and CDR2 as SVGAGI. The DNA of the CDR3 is TGTGCCAGCAGTTACTCGAGTAATGAGCAGTTCTTC. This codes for CASSYSSNEQFF.

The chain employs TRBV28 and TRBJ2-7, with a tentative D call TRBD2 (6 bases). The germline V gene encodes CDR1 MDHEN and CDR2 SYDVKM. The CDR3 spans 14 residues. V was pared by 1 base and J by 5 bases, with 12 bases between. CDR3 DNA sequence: TGTGCCAGCAGTTTATATCGGGGGTTTCACGAGCAGTACTTC. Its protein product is CASSLYRGFHEQYF.

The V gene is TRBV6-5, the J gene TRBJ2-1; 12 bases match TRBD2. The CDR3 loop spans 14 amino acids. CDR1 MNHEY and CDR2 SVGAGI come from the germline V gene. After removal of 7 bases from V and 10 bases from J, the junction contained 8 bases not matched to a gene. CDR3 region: CASIGLLAGGEQFF. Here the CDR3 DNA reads TGTGCCAGCATTGGTTTGCTAGCGGGAGGGGAGCAGTTCTTC.

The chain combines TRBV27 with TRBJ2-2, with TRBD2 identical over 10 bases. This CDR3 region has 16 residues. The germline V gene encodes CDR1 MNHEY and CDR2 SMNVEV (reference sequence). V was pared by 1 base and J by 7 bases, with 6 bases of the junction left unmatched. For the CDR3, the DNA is TGTGCCAGCAGTTTATGGGCTAGCGGGGGATTCGGGGAGCTGTTTTTT. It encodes CASSLWASGGFGELFF.

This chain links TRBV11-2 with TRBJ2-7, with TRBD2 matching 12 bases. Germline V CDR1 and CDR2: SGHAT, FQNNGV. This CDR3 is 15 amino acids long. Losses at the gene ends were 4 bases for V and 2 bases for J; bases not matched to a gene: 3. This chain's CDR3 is CASSSPSGGAYEQYF. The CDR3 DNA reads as TGTGCCAGCAGCTCTCCTAGCGGGGGGGCCTACGAGCAGTACTTC.

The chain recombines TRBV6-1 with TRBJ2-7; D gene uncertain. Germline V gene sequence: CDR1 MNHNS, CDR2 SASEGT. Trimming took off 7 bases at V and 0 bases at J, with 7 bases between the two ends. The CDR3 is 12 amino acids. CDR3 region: CASTEVSYEQYF. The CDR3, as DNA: TGTGCCAGCACCGAGGTCTCCTACGAGCAGTACTTC.

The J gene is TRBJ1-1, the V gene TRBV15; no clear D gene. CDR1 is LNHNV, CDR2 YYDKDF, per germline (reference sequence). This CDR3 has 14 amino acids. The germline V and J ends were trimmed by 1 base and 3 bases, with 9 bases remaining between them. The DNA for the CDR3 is TGTGCCACCAGCAGAGTATTCTCCCACACTGAAGCTTTCTTT. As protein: CATSRVFSHTEAFF.